A selection of T cell receptor beta chains follows, all from one sample in a study of T cells in localized non-small cell lung cancer. Profiled with immunoSEQ multiplex PCR; TCRdb holds only in-frame clones, not every one. The sample shows around 50,000 clones, around 83% of them seen only once. The specimen comprised peripheral blood, sampled before any cancer treatment. Every receptor here comes from a female donor of 60 years or more with stage II squamous cell lung carcinoma. Both conserved end residues are part of each CDR3. The order of the fields is J gene, V gene, clone size, D gene, CDR3 DNA, CDR3 protein. A D gene is named only where the DNA matches it firmly. Clone size is given for some rows only: seen once, a few or many times, or a class if the clone is expanded.

>TRBJ2-3|TRBV5-4|.|TRBD1
TGTGCCAGCAGCCTCGGACAGGCTACAGATACGCAGTATTTT
CASSLGQATDTQYF
>TRBJ1-3|TRBV30|.|.
TGTGCCTGGACCGCAGGCTTCAGCTCTGGAAACACCATATATTTT
CAWTAGFSSGNTIYF
>TRBJ1-2|TRBV6-1|.|TRBD1
TGTGCCAGCAGTGAGGACAGGGGACTTAACTATGGCTACACCTTC
CASSEDRGLNYGYTF
>TRBJ1-2|TRBV6-5|.|TRBD1
TGTGCCAGCAGAAAGGGACAGTCGGCCTATGGCTACACCTTC
CASRKGQSAYGYTF
>TRBJ1-2|TRBV1|.|.
TGCACCAGCAGCCAAGAGCGAGGCAGGGAGGTGTGCTACACCTTC
CTSSQERGREVCYTF
>TRBJ1-5|TRBV10-2|medium-sized|.
TGCGCCATTAAGTCAGGGGAAAATCAGCCCCAGCATTTT
CAIKSGENQPQHF
>TRBJ2-7|TRBV7-2|.|TRBD2
TGTGCCAGCAGCTTGGGACTAGCGGACCCCTACGAGCAGTACTTC
CASSLGLADPYEQYF
>TRBJ2-7|TRBV7-2|.|.
TGTGCCAGCAGCCGGGACCTTCTCGAGCAGTACTTC
CASSRDLLEQYF
>TRBJ1-6|TRBV7-2|.|.
TGTGCCAGCAGCTTAGGGTCAGGGATATTGGATAATTCACCCCTCCACTTT
CASSLGSGILDNSPLHF
>TRBJ2-7|TRBV5-1|few|TRBD2
TGCGCCAGCAGCTTTGCTAATAGCGGGGGGGACTACGAGCAGTACTTC
CASSFANSGGDYEQYF
>TRBJ2-2|TRBV7-3|.|.
TGTGCCAGCAGCTTAACCCTTTCCACCGGGGAGCTGTTTTTT
CASSLTLSTGELFF
>TRBJ2-7|TRBV7-6|.|TRBD1
TGTGCCAGCAGCTTAGGTCAGGGGGCGAGCGAGCAGTACTTC
CASSLGQGASEQYF
>TRBJ1-1|TRBV12-5|.|.
TGTGCTAGTGGCAACCAAGCTGAAGCTTTCTTT
CASGNQAEAFF
>TRBJ2-7|TRBV7-9|.|.
TGTGCCAGCAGCTTACCTATCGGGAGGACAGGCTCCTACGAGCAGTACTTC
CASSLPIGRTGSYEQYF
>TRBJ2-5|TRBV14|.|.
TGTGCCAGCAGCTACCGGGAGAGGGAGACCCAGTACTTC
CASSYRERETQYF
>TRBJ2-2|TRBV9|many|.
TGTGCCAGCAGCGAGGCCCCTTTGGCCGGGGAGCTGTTTTTT
CASSEAPLAGELFF
>TRBJ2-3|TRBV28|.|.
TGTGCCAGCAGTTTAGCGGCTAGCACAGATACGCAGTATTTT
CASSLAASTDTQYF
>TRBJ2-6|TRBV9|.|.
TGTGCCAGCAGCGTAGTGGCCTCCGGGGCCAACGTCCTGACTTTC
CASSVVASGANVLTF
>TRBJ1-4|TRBV30|.|.
TGTGCCTGGAGTGTCTCGGGGAATCAGGAAAAACTGTTTTTT
CAWSVSGNQEKLFF
>TRBJ1-1|TRBV7-2|.|.
TGTGCCAGCAGCTTATTTGGCGAAAACACTGAAGCTTTCTTT
CASSLFGENTEAFF
>TRBJ1-2|TRBV29-1|once|.
TGCAGCGTTGAGGGCGATGGGGGAGGCGGCTACACCTTC
CSVEGDGGGGYTF
>TRBJ1-3|TRBV11-2|.|.
TGTGCCAGCAGACGAGCCTCATCTGGAAACACCATATATTTT
CASRRASSGNTIYF
>TRBJ2-2|TRBV6-1|.|TRBD1
TGTGCCAGCAGTACGGACAGGGGTGTAACCGGGGAGCTGTTTTTT
CASSTDRGVTGELFF
>TRBJ2-5|TRBV5-1|.|.
TGCGCCAGCAGCTCGACTTACCAAGAGACCCAGTACTTC
CASSSTYQETQYF
>TRBJ2-5|TRBV30|.|.
TGTGCCTGGAGTGCACAGCTTGGAGAGACCCAGTACTTC
CAWSAQLGETQYF
>TRBJ1-1|TRBV7-6|.|.
TGTGCCAGCAGCGCGCTGGGGGGCCCGAACACTGAAGCTTTCTTT
CASSALGGPNTEAFF
>TRBJ2-7|TRBV11-2|.|.
TGTGCCAGCAGCCCAGGGCCCTACGAGCAGTACTTC
CASSPGPYEQYF
>TRBJ1-1|TRBV7-3|.|.
TGTGCCAGCAGCCCATCTACCGGGAGGGGCACTGAAGCTTTCTTT
CASSPSTGRGTEAFF
>TRBJ2-5|TRBV5-1|.|.
TGCGCCAGCAGCTTGGGGCAGGGACGGGAGACCCAGTACTTC
CASSLGQGRETQYF
>TRBJ1-1|TRBV10-3|.|.
TGTGCCATCAGTGATATAACGAACACTGAAGCTTTCTTT
CAISDITNTEAFF
>TRBJ1-5|TRBV19|.|.
TGTGCCAGTAGTATAGCTGGGGGAAGGGGTCAGCCCCAGCATTTT
CASSIAGGRGQPQHF
>TRBJ2-7|TRBV6-6|.|.
TGTGCCAGCAGTTACTCGAGCCGACCTACCTACGAGCAGTACTTC
CASSYSSRPTYEQYF
>TRBJ2-2|TRBV4-2|.|.
TGTGCCAGCAGCCAAGATGCTGTAGGGGACGGCACCGGGGAGCTGTTTTTT
CASSQDAVGDGTGELFF
>TRBJ2-3|TRBV11-2|.|TRBD1
TGTGCCAGCAGCTTGGGACAGGGGATCACAGATACGCAGTATTTT
CASSLGQGITDTQYF
>TRBJ2-6|TRBV6-6|.|TRBD1
TGTGCCATCCGGGACAGGGGCGCTGGGGCCAACGTCCTGACTTTC
CAIRDRGAGANVLTF
>TRBJ2-3|TRBV5-1|.|TRBD1
TGCGCCAGCAGCCCCCGGACAGGGGAAGATACGCAGTATTTT
CASSPRTGEDTQYF
>TRBJ1-2|TRBV6-5|.|.
TGTGCCAGCAGGGGGCCGGGCAGGATGGCCGCTGGCTACACCTTC
CASRGPGRMAAGYTF
>TRBJ2-3|TRBV5-1|.|TRBD1
TGCGCCAGCAGCCCGGGACAGGGGCCTTACACAGATACGCAGTATTTT
CASSPGQGPYTDTQYF
>TRBJ1-5|TRBV30|.|.
TGTGCCTGGAGTGTACGGAAGGGGCTGAGCAATCAGCCCCAGCATTTT
CAWSVRKGLSNQPQHF
>TRBJ2-1|TRBV19|.|.
TGTGCCAGTAGTGGCGGAGGGTACAATGAGCAGTTCTTC
CASSGGGYNEQFF
>TRBJ2-7|TRBV7-8|once|.
TGTGCCAGCAGCTTAGTAGTAGGCAGGGAGTACGAGCAGTACTTC
CASSLVVGREYEQYF
>TRBJ1-2|TRBV7-2|.|.
TGTGCCAGCAGCCCTACGGGGGGGGGCTACACCTTC
CASSPTGGGYTF
>TRBJ2-1|TRBV7-3|.|TRBD2
TGTGCCAGCAGCTCCCCCGGACTAGCGGGGGGGAATCCGTTCTTC
CASSSPGLAGGNPFF
>TRBJ2-7|TRBV11-2|.|.
TGTGCCAGCAGCTTAGATGGGGATAGCGGCGAGCAGTACTTC
CASSLDGDSGEQYF
>TRBJ2-1|TRBV7-2|.|.
TGTGCCAGCAGCTTAGAGTGGCGGGCTTACAATGAGCAGTTCTTC
CASSLEWRAYNEQFF
>TRBJ1-4|TRBV18|.|TRBD1
TGTGCCAGCTCACTGGACAGGGGTAATGAAAAACTGTTTTTT
CASSLDRGNEKLFF
>TRBJ2-7|TRBV7-8|once|TRBD1
TGTGCCAGCAGCCCAATGACGCTGACAGGGTTATACGAGCAGTACTTC
CASSPMTLTGLYEQYF
>TRBJ1-2|TRBV5-4|once|TRBD1
TGTGCCAGCAGCTTGGGGCAGGGGGGCGAGGTCTATGGCTACACCTTC
CASSLGQGGEVYGYTF
>TRBJ1-6|TRBV28|once|TRBD1
TGTGCCAGCACGGCGGGACAGACTAGCTCCTATAATTCACCCCTCCACTTT
CASTAGQTSSYNSPLHF
>TRBJ2-1|TRBV19|.|TRBD1
TGTGCCAGTAGTATACCCAGGGGGCGACACAATGAGCAGTTCTTC
CASSIPRGRHNEQFF
>TRBJ1-2|TRBV6-5|.|TRBD1
TGTGCCAGCAGTCTCGACAGGGCGCGGGGCTACACCTTC
CASSLDRARGYTF
>TRBJ1-5|TRBV4-1|once|.
TGCGCCAGCAGCTCATGGGGGGGGGCTGAACAGCCCCAGCATTTT
CASSSWGGAEQPQHF
>TRBJ1-2|TRBV2|.|.
TGTGCCAGCACCTCCGGACTCGTCGGCTACACCTTC
CASTSGLVGYTF
>TRBJ1-3|TRBV29-1|.|.
TGCAGCGTTGAAACTGGAAACACCATATATTTT
CSVETGNTIYF
>TRBJ2-7|TRBV6-6|.|TRBD2
TGTGCCAGCAGTCTAACTAGCGGGGATACCTACGAGCAGTACTTC
CASSLTSGDTYEQYF